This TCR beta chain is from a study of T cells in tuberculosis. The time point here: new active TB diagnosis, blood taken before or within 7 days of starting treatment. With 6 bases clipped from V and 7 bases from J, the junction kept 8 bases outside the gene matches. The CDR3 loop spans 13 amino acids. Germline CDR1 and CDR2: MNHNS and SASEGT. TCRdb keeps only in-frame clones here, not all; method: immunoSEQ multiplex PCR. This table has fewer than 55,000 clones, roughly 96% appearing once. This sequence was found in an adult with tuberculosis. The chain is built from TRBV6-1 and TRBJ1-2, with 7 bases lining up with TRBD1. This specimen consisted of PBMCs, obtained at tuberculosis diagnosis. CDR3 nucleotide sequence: TGTGCCAGCAGCCCTAGGACAGGTGTTGGCTACACCTTC. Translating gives CASSPRTGVGYTF.